The TCR beta chain under discussion was sequenced for a study of cytomegalovirus exposure and HLA in healthy donors listed by TCRdb under 2017. Regarding the complete study: According to an earlier analysis of a few hundred of the donors, some 170 million T cells yielded over 100 million unique TCR beta sequences and more than 250 Gb of sequence data. An early release covering roughly 600 HLA-typed donors comprised approximately 300 gigabases of sequencing data and around 85 million unique TCR sequences. Of the approximately 400 genotyped donors, over 80% were placed in the genetic ancestry cluster associated with self-reported Caucasian donors. The study aimed to test whether signatures of past pathogen exposure could be identified by cataloging public T cell receptors. Using immunosequencing, the study profiled T cell repertoires from 666 subjects and related those repertoires to cytomegalovirus serostatus. Along with the roughly 670-subject first cohort, a separate validation cohort of approximately 110 different subjects was used. The study combined high-throughput TCR immunosequencing, statistical association of individual TCRs with disease status, and machine learning to predict cytomegalovirus infection status. A later analysis re-analyzed previously published TCR beta repertoires from 660 or so donors and added high-resolution HLA genotyping to study TCR occurrence patterns. Rather than using new phenotypic data, the later analysis identified candidate immune exposures from TCR beta sequences and from how often those sequences occurred across donors. An earlier analysis of some 500 of the donors used high-throughput TCR beta sequencing to judge whether each TCR beta V gene segment behaved as functional or pseudogenic. Donor age, sex, ethnicity and CMV serostatus were compiled alongside the repertoire data. Genome-wide SNP genotypes for about 65% of the 666 donors were used in a later genetic analysis, which treated that subset as a discovery cohort. All discovery cohort repertoires had been generated on a single sequencing platform. HLA typing covered class I and class II loci at four-digit resolution. Typing coverage differed by locus: A, B, C, DRB1 and DQB1 were typed in about 620-630 donors, DQA1 in 522, DPA1 in approximately 610, and DPB1 in just under 490. Five DR-DQ haplotypes were treated as single units for association and clustering because of strong linkage in the cohort. Among about 390 genotyped donors of the cohort, an average of about 240,000 unique TCR beta nucleotide sequences were sequenced per donor, approximately 20% of them non-productive.

This clone was seen a few times. Its specific antigen is unknown. Within one base of it there is no much larger clone, and no base qualities were kept. The cohort was made up of 650 to 700 healthy bone marrow donors. At the time of sampling, all cohort members were nominally healthy, though unrecorded immune exposures were likely present. The donor tested CMV seronegative, placing the donor among the 350 to 400 seronegative members of the cohort. Every donor gave a peripheral blood sample, and the peripheral blood mononuclear cells from that sample were used for TCR beta sequencing. Genomic DNA was extracted from the blood cell samples with the Qiagen DNeasy Blood Extraction Kit. From a lookup of the germline V gene (reference sequence), CDR1 and CDR2 are LNHNV and YYDKDF. The CDR3 holds 18 amino acids from the cysteine to the phenylalanine. Kept here is only the CDR3 DNA, which spans 54 bases and is read in frame from base 1. V ends up 1 base short and J 8 bases short, with an unmatched junction base count of 11.

Overall study results and their limits: In the study, about 150 TCR beta chains were listed as associated with cytomegalovirus. A further reported finding was that TCR beta sequences accurately predicted the HLA-A and HLA-B alleles for most subjects in the first cohort. Some IMGT-functional V segments, including TRBV6-2 and TRBV6-3, could not be told apart with the 87-base-pair reads, so those segments were excluded. In vitro tests confirmed that a few of the cytomegalovirus-associated TCR beta chains recognize cytomegalovirus antigens. Immune exposure information for the cohort was limited to CMV serostatus. The sequencing pipeline was judged likely to have produced a cluster of highly shared sequence variants as a technical artifact. Only TCR beta chains were sequenced in this cohort, and the absence of alpha or paired-chain data limited detectable features. The earlier analysis of some 560 of the donors excluded approximately 17 rarely observed V segments, including chromosome 9 orphons, because counts were too low. A later analysis reported that several top co-occurrence clusters appeared linked to parvovirus B19, influenza, CMV and Epstein-Barr virus. In a later analysis, TCR association rates were found to vary across HLA loci, with the most associated TCRs seen for DRB1 alleles and the fewest for HLA-C alleles. In a later analysis, most CMV-associated TCR beta chains were found to appear HLA-restricted, with HLA associations seemingly driven largely by CMV exposure. It was suggested by the authors that the approach could potentially be generalized to other disease states and immunological phenotypes. In a later analysis, HLA-associated TCR beta chains showed more clonal expansion and lower generation probabilities than non-associated chains that were equally common. Compared with the approximately 710-donor mean, donors in an Asian-associated ancestry cluster had fewer N-insertions in productive TCRs, according to a later genetic analysis. Presence/absence analyses assumed roughly uniform sequencing depth across donors, an assumption that may not hold. Linkage disequilibrium might explain the correlated functional status among segregating V segments, but an unknown experimental factor could not be ruled out. V-gene and J-gene trimming of TCR beta chains was associated with a missense DCLRE1C variant in a later genetic analysis, and the association was replicated in an independent cohort. Specific HLA alleles were associated with 18,000 or so TCR beta sequences at a false discovery rate of 0.05 in a later analysis. An earlier analysis of approximately 500 of the donors showed that most TCR beta V segments appeared in productive rearrangements either about 87% or about 30% of the time, which broadly matched IMGT annotations. HLA typing was unavailable for some donors at each locus, so association tests used only the typed subset. Cytomegalovirus status was reported to be diagnosed by the classifier with high specificity and sensitivity in both the original and validation cohorts. Most TCR sequences were seen in very few donors, while some public TCRs were found in many individuals. Assigning TCR associations to individual alleles was difficult when HLA alleles, especially DR and DQ, strongly co-occurred.

The library was built by means of the immunoSEQ multiplex PCR assay. For the multiplex PCR, a mixture combining 60 forward primers for TCR Vbeta segments and 13 reverse primers for TCR Jbeta segments was used. The CDR3 region of rearranged TCR beta genes was amplified from genomic DNA with a multiplex PCR assay. Amplified TCR beta libraries were sequenced as 87-base-pair reads on the Illumina HiSeq System. The published analysis was carried out like this. A later analysis counted 65 million to 90 million unique TCR beta chains across the 690 or so repertoires, and some 11 million of these chains were shared by at least two donors. A nearest-neighbor algorithm error-corrected the raw reads and collapsed the reads into unique sequences, merging closely related sequences to remove PCR and sequencing errors. CDR3 sequences were aligned to IMGT reference sequences to assign V, D and J gene segments. For a sequence to be retained, a match of at least six nucleotides to both a V gene segment and a J gene segment was required. Rearrangements were called productive when the CDR3 lacked stop codons and stayed in frame with V and J; all others were non-productive. CDR3 was defined by IMGT convention, running from the second conserved V-encoded cysteine to the conserved J-encoded phenylalanine. Sequences without an unambiguous match to a single V gene segment were excluded from the earlier analysis of about 630 of the donors. In an earlier analysis of approximately 610 of the donors, V segments were called functional above 56.7% productive rearrangements and were called segregating when the between-donor standard deviation exceeded 5%. To diagnose cytomegalovirus status from the catalog of TCR beta chain sequences, a statistical classification framework was built. In a later analysis, V and J genes were assigned by comparing TCR nucleotide sequences against IMGT/GENE-DB human TR gene sequences. Using the TCRdist pipeline, a later analysis assigned CDR3 sequences along with most-parsimonious VDJ recombination scenarios. In a later analysis, every TCR beta chain was defined by the combination of its CDR3 amino acid sequence and its V-gene family, and reads without a unique V-gene family were dropped. In a later analysis, around 600 highly shared, low-generation-probability nucleotide sequences were removed to address suspected cross-contamination and a sequencing artifact. In a later analysis, a clonal expansion index for each public chain was calculated from normalized within-repertoire ranks of inferred template counts. In a later analysis, generation probabilities were computed using a VDJ recombination model fitted to out-of-frame rearrangements, and the results were checked against IGoR. In a later analysis, TCR-TCR, TCR-HLA and TCR-CMV co-occurrence was scored with hypergeometric tests, and a repertoire-size bias correction was applied to TCR pairs. A later analysis estimated false discovery rates by permuting HLA or CMV assignments 20 times. A later analysis grouped co-occurring TCRs with DBSCAN, adding TCRdist sequence similarity when clustering within HLA-allele-positive subsets. Repertoires with fewer than 30,000 or more than 120,000 public chains were left out of co-occurrence clustering, as were about 5 repertoires with anomalous nucleotide sharing. TCRdb's version of the immuneACCESS table is confined to in-frame rearrangements and falls short of the full clone set. An unresolved V gene accounts for under half of the shortfall where checked; the remainder is of unknown origin. For V, J and clone size, that table is used; D and trimming come from the DNA. For this sample there are roughly 100,000 clones; roughly 76% appear just once. Clones ranked in the top ten supply roughly 4% of the sample.

The receptor comes from a man in his forties in good health and CMV-seronegative. Sequenced material: PBMCs. The rearranged segments are TRBV15 and TRBJ2-1, and 13 junctional nucleotides match TRBD2. The CDR3 reads CATSRGGTSGGAPDEQFF. Here is the DNA: TGTGCCACCAGCAGAGGAGGAACTAGCGGGGGGGCCCCCGATGAGCAGTTCTTC.